This T cell receptor beta chain came from a study of blood T cell repertoires in COVID-19. The CDR3 contains 17 residues. Germline V lookup: CDR1 LNHDA, CDR2 SQIVND (reference sequence). With 3 bases removed from V and 2 bases from J, the gap between germline ends came to 18 bases. Clones were read by immunoSEQ multiplex PCR, and TCRdb kept only the in-frame ones, dropping some. This table has just over 300,000 clones, 89% appearing once. This TCR derives from a woman in her thirties with COVID-19, enrolled during active disease. The sequenced material came from peripheral blood. This rearrangement joins TRBV19 to TRBJ2-3; perhaps TRBD2 as D (6 bases). CDR3: CASSIINHRGFTDTQYF. The CDR3 nucleotides are TGTGCCAGTAGTATCATCAACCACCGGGGGTTCACAGATACGCAGTATTTT.